This T cell receptor beta chain appears in the sequencing data of a study of blood T cell repertoires in COVID-19. About the study: Both acute and convalescent COVID-19 samples were obtained from the United States, Italy and Spain.

Germline V gives CDR1 SGHVS, CDR2 FQNEAQ. This CDR3 region has 13 residues. V was pared by 2 bases and J by 1 base, with 5 bases between. Original handling: Estimates of nucleated cell counts were drawn from the amplification of reference gene primers. Profiled with immunoSEQ multiplex PCR; TCRdb holds only in-frame clones, not every one. V, J and clone size are those of that table, while D and trimming were read from the DNA. The sample has 160,000 or so clones, just under 90% seen once. It was during active infection that Seattle patients were enrolled and then longitudinally followed. The source of this sequence is an older woman with COVID-19, enrolled during active disease. V is TRBV7-8 and J is TRBJ1-1; D not resolved. Sequencing was done on a sample of peripheral blood. CDR3 region: CASSLNGNTEAFF. The CDR3 bases are TGTGCCAGCAGCTTAAACGGGAACACTGAAGCTTTCTTT. The whole variable domain, remainder taken from reference TRBV7-8 and TRBJ1-1, is GAGVSQSPRYKVAKRGQDVALRCDPISGHVSLFWYQQALGQGPEFLTYFQNEAQLDKSGLPSDRFFAERPEGSVSTLKIQRTQQEDSAVYLCASSLNGNTEAFFGQGTRLTVV.